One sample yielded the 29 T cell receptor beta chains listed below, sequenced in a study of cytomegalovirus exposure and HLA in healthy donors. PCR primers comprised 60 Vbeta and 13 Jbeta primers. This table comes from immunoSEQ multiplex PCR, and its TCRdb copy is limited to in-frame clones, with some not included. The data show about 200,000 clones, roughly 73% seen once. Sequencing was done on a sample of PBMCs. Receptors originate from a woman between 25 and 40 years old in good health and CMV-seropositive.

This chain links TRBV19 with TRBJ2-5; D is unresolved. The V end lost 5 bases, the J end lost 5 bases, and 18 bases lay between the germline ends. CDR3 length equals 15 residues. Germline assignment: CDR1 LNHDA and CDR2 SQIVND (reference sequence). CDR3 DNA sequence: TGTGCCAGTAGTGCCGCCTTAAGAGAAGTGGAGACCCAGTACTTC. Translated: CASSAALREVETQYF.

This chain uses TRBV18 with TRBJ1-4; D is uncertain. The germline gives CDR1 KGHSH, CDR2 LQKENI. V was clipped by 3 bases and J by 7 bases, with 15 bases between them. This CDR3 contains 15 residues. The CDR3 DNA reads TGTGCCAGCTCACCGGACGGGAGCACGGGTGAAAAACTGTTTTTT. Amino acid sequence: CASSPDGSTGEKLFF.

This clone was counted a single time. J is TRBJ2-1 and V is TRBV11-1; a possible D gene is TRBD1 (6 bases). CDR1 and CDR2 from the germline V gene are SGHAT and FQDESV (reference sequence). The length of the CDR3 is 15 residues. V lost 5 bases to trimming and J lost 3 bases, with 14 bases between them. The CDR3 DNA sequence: TGTGCCAGCAGCCCCACAGGGAACGGCTACAATGAGCAGTTCTTC. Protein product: CASSPTGNGYNEQFF. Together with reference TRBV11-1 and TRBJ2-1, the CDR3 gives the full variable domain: EAEVAQSPRYKITEKSQAVAFWCDPISGHATLYWYRQILGQGPELLVQFQDESVVDDSQLPKDRFSAERLKGVDSTLKIQPAELGDSAMYLCASSPTGNGYNEQFFGPGTRLTVL.

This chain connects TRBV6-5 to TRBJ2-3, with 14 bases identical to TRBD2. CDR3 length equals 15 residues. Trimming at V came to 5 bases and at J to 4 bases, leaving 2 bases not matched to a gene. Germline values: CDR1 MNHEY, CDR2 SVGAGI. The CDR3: CASSRLAGGADTQYF. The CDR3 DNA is TGTGCCAGCAGTCGACTAGCGGGAGGGGCAGATACGCAGTATTTT.

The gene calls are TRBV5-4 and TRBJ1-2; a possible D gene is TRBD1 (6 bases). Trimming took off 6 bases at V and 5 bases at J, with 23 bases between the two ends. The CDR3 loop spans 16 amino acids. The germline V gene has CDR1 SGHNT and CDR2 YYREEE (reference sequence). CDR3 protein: CASISSPYVRGYGYTF. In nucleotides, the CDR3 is TGTGCCAGCATCTCATCCCCGTATGTCAGGGGTTATGGCTACACCTTC. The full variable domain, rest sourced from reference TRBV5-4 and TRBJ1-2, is ETGVTQSPTHLIKTRGQQVTLRCSSQSGHNTVSWYQQALGQGPQFIFQYYREEENGRGNFPPRFSGLQFPNYSSELNVNALELDDSALYLCASISSPYVRGYGYTFGSGTRLTVV.

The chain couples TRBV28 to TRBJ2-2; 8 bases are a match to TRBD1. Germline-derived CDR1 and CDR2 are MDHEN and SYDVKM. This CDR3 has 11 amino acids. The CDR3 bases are TGTGGAACAGGGGGTGGCGGGGAGCTGTTTTTT. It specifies CGTGGGGELFF. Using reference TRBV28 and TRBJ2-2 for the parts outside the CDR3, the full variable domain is DVKVTQSSRYLVKRTGEKVFLECVQDMDHENMFWYRQDPGLGLRLIYFSYDVKMKEKGDIPEGYSVSREKKERFSLILESASTNQTSMYLCGTGGGGELFFGEGSRLTVL.

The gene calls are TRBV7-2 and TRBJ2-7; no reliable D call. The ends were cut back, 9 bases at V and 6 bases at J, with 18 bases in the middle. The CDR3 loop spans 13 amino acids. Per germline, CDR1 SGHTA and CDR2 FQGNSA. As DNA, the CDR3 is TGTGCCAGTTCCCTCCAACGCACGAGCGAGCAGTACTTC. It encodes CASSLQRTSEQYF.

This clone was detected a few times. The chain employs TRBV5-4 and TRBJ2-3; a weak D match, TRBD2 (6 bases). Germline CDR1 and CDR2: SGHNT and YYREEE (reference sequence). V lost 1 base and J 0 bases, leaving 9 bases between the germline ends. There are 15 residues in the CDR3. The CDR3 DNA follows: TGTGCCAGCAGCTTGCTAGCGACTAGCACAGATACGCAGTATTTT. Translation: CASSLLATSTDTQYF. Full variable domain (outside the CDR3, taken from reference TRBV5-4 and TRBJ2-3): ETGVTQSPTHLIKTRGQQVTLRCSSQSGHNTVSWYQQALGQGPQFIFQYYREEENGRGNFPPRFSGLQFPNYSSELNVNALELDDSALYLCASSLLATSTDTQYFGPGTRLTVL.

This chain's CDR3 is CSARTSGSPGELFF. In DNA form, the CDR3 reads TGCAGCGCCCGGACTAGCGGGAGCCCCGGGGAGCTGTTTTTT. The chain joins TRBV29-1 to TRBJ2-2; 13 bases fit TRBD2. J gave up 6 bases and V 7 bases, and 5 bases lay outside the gene matches. The CDR3 has 14 residues. The germline gives CDR1 SQVTM, CDR2 ANQGSEA.

CDR3 nucleotide sequence: TGTGCCAGCAGCTTCGGACTAGCGGGGGAAGCCTACAATGAGCAGTTCTTC. This encodes CASSFGLAGEAYNEQFF. The chain recombines TRBV9 with TRBJ2-1, with TRBD2 matching over 13 bases. This CDR3 has 17 residues. The germline CDR1 and CDR2 sequences are SGDLS and YYNGEE. The ends lost 4 bases at V and 2 bases at J; junction bases unmatched: 6. The whole variable domain, remainder taken from reference TRBV9 and TRBJ2-1, is DSGVTQTPKHLITATGQRVTLRCSPRSGDLSVYWYQQSLDQGLQFLIQYYNGEERAKGNILERFSAQQFPDLHSELNLSSLELGDSALYFCASSFGLAGEAYNEQFFGPGTRLTVL.

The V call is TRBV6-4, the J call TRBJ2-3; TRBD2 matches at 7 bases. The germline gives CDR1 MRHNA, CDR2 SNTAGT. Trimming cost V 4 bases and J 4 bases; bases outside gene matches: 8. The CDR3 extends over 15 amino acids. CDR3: CASSVRAGQSDTQYF. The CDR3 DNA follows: TGTGCCAGCAGTGTTAGAGCGGGGCAATCAGATACGCAGTATTTT.

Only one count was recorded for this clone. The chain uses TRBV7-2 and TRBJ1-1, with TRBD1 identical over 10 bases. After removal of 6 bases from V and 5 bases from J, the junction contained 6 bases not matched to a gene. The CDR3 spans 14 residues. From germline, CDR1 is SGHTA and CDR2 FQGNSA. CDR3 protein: CASSNDRGRTEAFF. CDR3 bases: TGTGCCAGCAGTAATGACAGGGGGCGGACTGAAGCTTTCTTT. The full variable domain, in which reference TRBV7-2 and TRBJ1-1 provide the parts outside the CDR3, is GAGVSQSPSNKVTEKGKDVELRCDPISGHTALYWYRQSLGQGLEFLIYFQGNSAPDKSGLPSDRFSAERTGGSVSTLTIQRTQQEDSAVYLCASSNDRGRTEAFFGQGTRLTVV.

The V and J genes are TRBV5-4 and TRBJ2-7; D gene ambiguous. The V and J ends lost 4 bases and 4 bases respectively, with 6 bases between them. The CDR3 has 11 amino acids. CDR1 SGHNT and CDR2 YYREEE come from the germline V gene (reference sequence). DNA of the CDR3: TGTGCCAGCAGCCGTTCTTACGAGCAGTACTTC. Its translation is CASSRSYEQYF.

The CDR3 loop reads CASSQTGTATYEQYF. The CDR3 DNA reads TGCGCCAGCAGCCAAACCGGGACTGCGACCTACGAGCAGTACTTC. The chain couples TRBV4-1 to TRBJ2-7; D possibly corresponds to TRBD2 (6 bases). CDR1 is MGHRA, CDR2 YSYEKL, per germline. V dropped 2 bases and J dropped 2 bases, with 13 bases sitting between them. The CDR3 length is 15 residues.

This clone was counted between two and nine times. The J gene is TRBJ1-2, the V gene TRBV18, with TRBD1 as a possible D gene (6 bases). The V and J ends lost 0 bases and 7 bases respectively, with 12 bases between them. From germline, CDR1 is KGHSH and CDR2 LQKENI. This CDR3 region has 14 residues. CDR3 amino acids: CASSPPNRVGGYTF. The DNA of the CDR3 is TGTGCCAGCTCACCACCGAACAGGGTGGGTGGCTACACCTTC.

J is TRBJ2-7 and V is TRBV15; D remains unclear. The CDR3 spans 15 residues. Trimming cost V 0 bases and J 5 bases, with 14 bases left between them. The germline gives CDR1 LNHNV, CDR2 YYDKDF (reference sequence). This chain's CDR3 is CATSRDRVRAHEQYF. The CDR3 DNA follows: TGTGCCACCAGCAGAGATCGCGTCCGTGCCCACGAGCAGTACTTC. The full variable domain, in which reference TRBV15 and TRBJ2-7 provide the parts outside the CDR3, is DAMVIQNPRYQVTQFGKPVTLSCSQTLNHNVMYWYQQKSSQAPKLLFHYYDKDFNNEADTPDNFQSRRPNTSFCFLDIRSPGLGDTAMYLCATSRDRVRAHEQYFGPGTRLTVT.

The CDR3 sequence is CASSEISGSGAGELFF. For the CDR3, the DNA is TGTGCCAGCAGTGAGATTAGCGGGAGTGGCGCCGGGGAGCTGTTTTTT. V and J are TRBV2 and TRBJ2-2, with TRBD2 matching over 9 bases. The CDR3 contains 16 residues. Germline CDR1 is SNHLY and CDR2 is FYNNEI. With 3 bases clipped from V and 6 bases from J, the junction kept 8 bases outside the gene matches. The whole variable domain, filled in from reference TRBV2 and TRBJ2-2, reads EPEVTQTPSHQVTQMGQEVILRCVPISNHLYFYWYRQILGQKVEFLVSFYNNEISEKSEIFDDQFSVERPDGSNFTLKIRSTKLEDSAMYFCASSEISGSGAGELFFGEGSRLTVL.

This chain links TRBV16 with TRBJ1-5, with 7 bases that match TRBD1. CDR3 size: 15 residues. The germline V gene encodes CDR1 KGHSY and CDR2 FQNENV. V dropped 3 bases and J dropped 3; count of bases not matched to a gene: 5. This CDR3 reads CASSQPGTVNQPQHF. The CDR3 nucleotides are TGTGCCAGCAGCCAGCCCGGGACAGTCAATCAGCCCCAGCATTTT.

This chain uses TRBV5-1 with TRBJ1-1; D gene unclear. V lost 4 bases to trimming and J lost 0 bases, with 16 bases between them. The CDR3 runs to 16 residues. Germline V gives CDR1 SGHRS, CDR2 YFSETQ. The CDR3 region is CASSPGGSSMNTEAFF. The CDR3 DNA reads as TGCGCCAGCAGCCCGGGAGGGTCCAGCATGAACACTGAAGCTTTCTTT.

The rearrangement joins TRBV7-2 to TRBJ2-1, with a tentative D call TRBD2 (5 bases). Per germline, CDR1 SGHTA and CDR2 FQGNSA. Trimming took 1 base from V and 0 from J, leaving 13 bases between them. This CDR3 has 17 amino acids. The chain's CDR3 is CASSLGLTGNSYNEQFF. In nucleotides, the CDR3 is TGTGCCAGCAGCTTAGGCCTAACGGGGAACTCCTACAATGAGCAGTTCTTC. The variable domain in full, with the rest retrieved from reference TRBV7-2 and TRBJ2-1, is GAGVSQSPSNKVTEKGKDVELRCDPISGHTALYWYRQSLGQGLEFLIYFQGNSAPDKSGLPSDRFSAERTGGSVSTLTIQRTQQEDSAVYLCASSLGLTGNSYNEQFFGPGTRLTVL.

CDR3 nucleotides: TGTGCCAGCAGCTTAGCCGCAGGGGACAATGAAAAACTGTTTTTT. Translating gives CASSLAAGDNEKLFF. The V and J genes are TRBV11-1 and TRBJ1-4; D possibly corresponds to TRBD1 (6 bases). Germline V gene data show CDR1 as SGHAT and CDR2 as FQDESV (reference sequence). CDR3 length: 15 amino acids. V lost 0 bases, J lost 5 bases, and 10 bases lay in between.

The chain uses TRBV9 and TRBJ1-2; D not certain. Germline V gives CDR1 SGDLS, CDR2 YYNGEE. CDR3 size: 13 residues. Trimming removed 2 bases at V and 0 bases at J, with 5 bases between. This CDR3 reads CASSVGTNYGYTF. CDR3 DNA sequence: TGTGCCAGCAGCGTCGGGACTAACTATGGCTACACCTTC.

The CDR3 region is CASSQPKGTSIVGQYF. The DNA of the CDR3 is TGTGCCAGCAGCCAACCAAAGGGGACTAGTATAGTCGGGCAGTACTTC. This chain connects TRBV6-6 to TRBJ2-7; TRBD2 matches at 8 bases. Germline assignment: CDR1 MNHNY and CDR2 SVGAGI (reference sequence). V was pared by 6 bases and J by 9 bases, with 19 bases of the junction left unmatched. This CDR3 contains 16 residues.

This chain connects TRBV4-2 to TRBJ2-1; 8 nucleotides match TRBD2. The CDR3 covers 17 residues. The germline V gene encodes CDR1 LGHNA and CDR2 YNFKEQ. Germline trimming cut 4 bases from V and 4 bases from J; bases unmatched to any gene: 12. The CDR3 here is CASSRGAGGAPYNEQFF. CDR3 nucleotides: TGTGCCAGCAGCCGGGGTGCGGGGGGCGCCCCTTACAATGAGCAGTTCTTC.

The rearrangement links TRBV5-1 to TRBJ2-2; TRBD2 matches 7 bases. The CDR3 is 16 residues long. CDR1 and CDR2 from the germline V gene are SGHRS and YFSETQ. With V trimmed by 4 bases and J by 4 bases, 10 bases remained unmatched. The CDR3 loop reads CASSPGLGPGTGELFF. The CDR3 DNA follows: TGCGCCAGCAGCCCCGGACTAGGGCCGGGCACCGGGGAGCTGTTTTTT.

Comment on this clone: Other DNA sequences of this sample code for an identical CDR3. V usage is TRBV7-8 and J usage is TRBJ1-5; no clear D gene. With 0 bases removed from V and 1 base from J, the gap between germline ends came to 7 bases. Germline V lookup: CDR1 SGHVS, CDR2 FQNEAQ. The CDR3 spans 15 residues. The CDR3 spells CASSLAGGSNQPQHF. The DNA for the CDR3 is TGTGCCAGCAGCTTAGCTGGTGGCAGCAATCAGCCCCAGCATTTT.

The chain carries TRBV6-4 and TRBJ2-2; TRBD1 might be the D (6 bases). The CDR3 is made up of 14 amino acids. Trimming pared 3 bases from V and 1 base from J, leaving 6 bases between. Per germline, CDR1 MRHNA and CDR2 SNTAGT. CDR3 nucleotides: TGTGCCAGCAGTGAACAGGGGAACACCGGGGAGCTGTTTTTT. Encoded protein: CASSEQGNTGELFF.

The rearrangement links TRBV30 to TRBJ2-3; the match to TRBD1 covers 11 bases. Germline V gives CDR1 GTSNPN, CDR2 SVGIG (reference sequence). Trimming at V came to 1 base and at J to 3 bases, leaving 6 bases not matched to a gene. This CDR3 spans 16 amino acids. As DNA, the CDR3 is TGTGCCTGGAGTGCTGGGACAGGGGGACTGACAGATACGCAGTATTTT. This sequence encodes CAWSAGTGGLTDTQYF.

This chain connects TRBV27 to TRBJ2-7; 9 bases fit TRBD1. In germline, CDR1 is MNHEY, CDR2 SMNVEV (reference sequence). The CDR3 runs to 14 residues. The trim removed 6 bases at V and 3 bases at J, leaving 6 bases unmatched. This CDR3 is CASRKSGQGYEQYF. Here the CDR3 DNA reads TGTGCCAGCAGAAAATCGGGACAGGGCTACGAGCAGTACTTC.